This record looks at one T cell receptor beta chain sequence and its context. The J segment lost 3 bases and the V segment lost 6 bases, leaving 3 bases of the junction unmatched. Germline V CDR1 and CDR2: MNHNY, SVGAGI (reference sequence). The CDR3 is 13 amino acids. These data are taken from a study of blood T cell repertoires in COVID-19. About the research overall: The cDNA or gDNA used as material had been derived from T cells, B-cell-depleted T cells, or PBMCs.

Assay: immunoSEQ multiplex PCR; the TCRdb copy retains only in-frame clones and omits some. Among roughly 290,000 clones listed, 80% to 90% were seen once. The material sequenced was PBMCs or T cells enriched from blood (not recorded which). The chain recombines TRBV6-6 with TRBJ1-2; 8 bases are a match to TRBD1. This clonotype originated in a woman aged 25 to 39 who had recovered from COVID-19. The CDR3 DNA reads TGTGCCAGCAGCTCAGGGGGCTACTATGGCTACACCTTC. Its translation is CASSSGGYYGYTF.